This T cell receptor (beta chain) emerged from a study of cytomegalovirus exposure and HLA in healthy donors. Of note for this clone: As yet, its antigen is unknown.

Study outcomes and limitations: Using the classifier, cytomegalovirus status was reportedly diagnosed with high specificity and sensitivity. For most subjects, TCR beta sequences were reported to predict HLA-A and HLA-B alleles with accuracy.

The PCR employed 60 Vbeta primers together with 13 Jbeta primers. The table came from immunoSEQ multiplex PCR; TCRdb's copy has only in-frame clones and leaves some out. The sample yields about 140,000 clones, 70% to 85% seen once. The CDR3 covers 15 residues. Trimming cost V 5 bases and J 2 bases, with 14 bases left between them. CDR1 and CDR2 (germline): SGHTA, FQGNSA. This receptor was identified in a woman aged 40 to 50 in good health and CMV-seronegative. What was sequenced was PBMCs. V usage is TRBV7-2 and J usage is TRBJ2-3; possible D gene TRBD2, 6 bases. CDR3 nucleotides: TGTGCCAGCAGCCGTATAGCGGAGCTCACAGATACGCAGTATTTT. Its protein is CASSRIAELTDTQYF.